The entry below gives a single T cell receptor beta chain sequence along with its context. This clonotype was seen just once. Its cognate antigen has yet to be identified. No base quality information exists; no much larger clone differs at one position. A single read makes a weak case. Peripheral blood CD8+ and CD4+ T cells from healthy donors, Susac syndrome patients and multiple sclerosis patients were profiled using high-throughput TCR beta sequencing. Recently defined diagnostic criteria for definite or probable disease were met by the Susac syndrome patients. Bulk CD8+ and CD4+ T cells were purified by magnetic negative isolation, while CD8+ TEMRA cells were enriched using FACS. Blood was drawn into EDTA tubes, processed within 24 hours, and PBMCs were isolated by density gradient centrifugation. PBMCs intended for TCR sequencing were frozen in liquid nitrogen and were later thawed in a 37 degrees C water bath. Purity of sorted or isolated CD4+, CD8+ and CD8+ TEMRA cells was at least 90%.

This record comes from a study of CD8 T cells in Susac syndrome (dated by TCRdb to about 2019). Background on the whole study: Among the Susac syndrome patients who were sequenced, clinically active disease was present in about six and clinical remission was observed in eight. At blood withdrawal, Susac syndrome patients were therapy-naive, treated with corticosteroids (with IVIg additionally given to some), or treated with IVIg alone. The study used repertoire sequencing to test whether antigen drove CD8+ T cell activation and differentiation in Susac syndrome.

Paper-wide results and their limitations: The TCR sequencing and HLA analysis was acknowledged to have included a relatively small number of individuals. The CD4+ T cell repertoire of patients with Susac syndrome showed no detectable clonal expansion.

Including the terminal cysteine and phenylalanine, the CDR3 comprises 14 residues. Of the read, only the CDR3 DNA is kept; its 42 bases are in frame from base 1. V is trimmed back by 3 bases and J by 6 bases, and the junction contains 5 bases that no gene match accounts for. CDR1 GTSNPN and CDR2 SVGIG are derived from the germline V gene (reference sequence). RNA was extracted using the RNeasy kit, and roughly 0.45 to 1 microgram was reverse transcribed with random hexamers. The immunoSEQ multiplex PCR assay, which covers 54 Vbeta and 13 Jbeta segments, was used to amplify TCR beta CDR3 regions. Bias from PCR amplification was corrected by using a synthetic template baseline for primer optimization and for computational correction. Turning to the authors' computational methods: Only productive sequences were kept, with reads annotated to V, D and J genes according to IMGT and analyzed in immunoSEQ Analyzer. Clonality was computed as one minus Shannon entropy normalized by log2 of the number of productive unique sequences. Public and private clones were assessed among the 100 most prevalent clones of each patient and control. Clones were defined as Susac-specific if absent from the healthy and MS cohorts, from roughly 1,100 published viral clones and from other ImmuneACCESS disease sequences. In-frame beta chains were kept once TCRdb had trimmed the public reads at Q25 with fastp and called clones with MiXCR. Duplicate CDR3 protein sequences are folded into a single record with the most common DNA and genes. Clone size and V and J calls follow TCRdb, not the original study. The sample profile shows around 150,000 distinct CDR3 sequences; over 90% of them were found once. Roughly 0.14% of the sample belongs to the ten largest clones.

The chain employs TRBV30 and TRBJ1-5, with 10 junctional bases fitting TRBD1. The clonotype originates from a human donor with Susac syndrome. Material: CD4+ T cells from PBMCs. The base sequence is TGTGCCTGGAGCCTGACAGGGGGCTCTCAGCCCCAGCATTTT. This gives the protein CAWSLTGGSQPQHF. Here the CDR3 is joined to the reference TRBV30 and TRBJ1-5 genes, and the full variable domain is: SQTIHQWPATLVQPVGSPLSLECTVEGTSNPNLYWYRQAAGRGLQLLFYSVGIGQISSEVPQNLSASRPQDRQFILSSKKLLLSDSGFYLCAWSLTGGSQPQHFGDGTRLSIL.